This T cell receptor beta chain stems from a study of cytomegalovirus exposure and HLA in healthy donors. This clone showed up just once. PCR was performed using 60 Vbeta and 13 Jbeta primers. Sequencing was performed with immunoSEQ multiplex PCR; in TCRdb, only in-frame clones are kept and a portion is missing. The table records about 140,000 clones, around 82% of them present only once. The TCR was taken from a woman aged 35 to 49 in good health and CMV-seropositive. Material: PBMCs.

Here the CDR3 DNA reads TGTGCCAGCAGTTACGCCGGGACAGGGGTGGGGGAGCAGTACTTC. This codes for CASSYAGTGVGEQYF. V and J are TRBV27 and TRBJ2-5; 10 positions agree with TRBD1. This CDR3 spans 15 amino acids. Losses at the gene ends were 4 bases for V and 11 bases for J; bases not matched to a gene: 13. The germline V gene has CDR1 MNHEY and CDR2 SMNVEV (reference sequence).